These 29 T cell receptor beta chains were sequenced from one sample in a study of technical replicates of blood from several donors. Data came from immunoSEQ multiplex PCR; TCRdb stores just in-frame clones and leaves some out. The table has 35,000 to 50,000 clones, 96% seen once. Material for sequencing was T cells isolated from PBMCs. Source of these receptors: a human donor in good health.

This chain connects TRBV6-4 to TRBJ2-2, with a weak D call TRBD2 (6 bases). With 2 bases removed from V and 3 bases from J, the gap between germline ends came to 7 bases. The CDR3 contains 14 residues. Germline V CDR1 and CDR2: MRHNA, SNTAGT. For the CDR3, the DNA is TGTGCCAGCAGTGACCGACTAGACACCGGGGAGCTGTTTTTT. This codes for CASSDRLDTGELFF.

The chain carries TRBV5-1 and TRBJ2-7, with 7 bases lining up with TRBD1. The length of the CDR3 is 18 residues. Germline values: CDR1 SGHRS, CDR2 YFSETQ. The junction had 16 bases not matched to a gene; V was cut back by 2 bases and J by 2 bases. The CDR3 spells CASSLGSANRDSTYEQYF. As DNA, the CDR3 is TGCGCCAGCAGCTTAGGTTCCGCAAACCGGGACAGTACCTACGAGCAGTACTTC.

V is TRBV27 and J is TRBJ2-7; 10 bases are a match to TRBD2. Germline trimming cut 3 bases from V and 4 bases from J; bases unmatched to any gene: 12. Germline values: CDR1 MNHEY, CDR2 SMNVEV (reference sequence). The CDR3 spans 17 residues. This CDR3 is CASSLFGEAGGLYEQYF. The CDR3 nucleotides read TGTGCCAGCAGTTTGTTTGGGGAAGCGGGAGGGCTTTACGAGCAGTACTTC.

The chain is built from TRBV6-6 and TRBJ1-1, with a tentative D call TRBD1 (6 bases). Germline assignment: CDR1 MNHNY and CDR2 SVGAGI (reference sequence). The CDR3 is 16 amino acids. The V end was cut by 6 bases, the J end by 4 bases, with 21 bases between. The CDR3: CASRANRVLSSTEAFF. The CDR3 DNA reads TGTGCCAGCAGAGCGAACAGGGTTTTATCGAGCACTGAAGCTTTCTTT.

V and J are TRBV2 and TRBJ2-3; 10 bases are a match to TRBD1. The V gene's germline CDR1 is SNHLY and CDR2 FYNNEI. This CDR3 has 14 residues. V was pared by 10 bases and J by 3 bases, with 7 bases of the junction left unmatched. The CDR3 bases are TGTGCCACCTCTAGGGACAGGGGAACAGATACGCAGTATTTT. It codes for CATSRDRGTDTQYF.

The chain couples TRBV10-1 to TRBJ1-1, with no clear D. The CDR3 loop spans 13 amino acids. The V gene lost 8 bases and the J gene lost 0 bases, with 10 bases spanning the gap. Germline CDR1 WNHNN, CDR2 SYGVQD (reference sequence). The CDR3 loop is CASSGSMNTEAFF. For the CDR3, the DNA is TGCGCCAGCTCAGGAAGTATGAACACTGAAGCTTTCTTT.

As DNA, the CDR3 is TGCAGCGTTGTCGGGGGGGGTTGGAGGAACATTCAGTACTTC. Translating gives CSVVGGGWRNIQYF. The chain recombines TRBV29-1 with TRBJ2-4, with TRBD2 matching over 8 bases. The CDR3 spans 14 residues. J gave up 7 bases and V 4 bases, and 9 bases lay outside the gene matches. Germline lookup yields CDR1 SQVTM and CDR2 ANQGSEA.

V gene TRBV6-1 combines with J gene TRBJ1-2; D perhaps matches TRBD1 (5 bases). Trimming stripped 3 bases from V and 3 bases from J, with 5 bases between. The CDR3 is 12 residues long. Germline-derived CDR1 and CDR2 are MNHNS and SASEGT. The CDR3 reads CASSDRDYGYTF. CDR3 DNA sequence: TGTGCCAGCAGTGACAGGGACTATGGCTACACCTTC.

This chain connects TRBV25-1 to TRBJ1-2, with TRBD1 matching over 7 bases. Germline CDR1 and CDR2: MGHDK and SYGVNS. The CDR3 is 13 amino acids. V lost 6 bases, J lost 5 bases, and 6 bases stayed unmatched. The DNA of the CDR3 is TGTGCCAGCAGCGTGGGACAGTATTATGGCTACACCTTC. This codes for CASSVGQYYGYTF.

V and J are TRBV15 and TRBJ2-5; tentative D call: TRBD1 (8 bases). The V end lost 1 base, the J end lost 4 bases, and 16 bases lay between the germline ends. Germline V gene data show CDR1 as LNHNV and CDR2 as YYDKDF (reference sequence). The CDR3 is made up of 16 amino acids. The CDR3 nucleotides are TGTGCCACCAGCAGAGGCTCACAGGGGGGGGGAGAGACCCAGTACTTC. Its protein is CATSRGSQGGGETQYF.

The CDR3 DNA sequence: TGTGCCAGCAGCCCTAGTCTGCCGAGCGAGCAGTACTTC. It encodes CASSPSLPSEQYF. The chain is built from TRBV11-2 and TRBJ2-7, with D unclear. CDR1 SGHAT and CDR2 FQNNGV come from the germline V gene. Trimming stripped 5 bases from V and 6 bases from J, with 14 bases between. The CDR3 consists of 13 residues.

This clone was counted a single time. DNA for the CDR3: TGTGCCAGCAGCTTAGTCCCGACAGGGCAGTTCTTC. It specifies CASSLVPTGQFF. The V call is TRBV7-2, the J call TRBJ2-1, with D perhaps matching TRBD1 (6 bases). The CDR3 contains 12 residues. Germline lookup yields CDR1 SGHTA and CDR2 FQGNSA. Trimming left V 1 base short and J 12 bases short, with 10 bases between. Based on the CDR3 plus reference TRBV7-2 and TRBJ2-1, the full variable domain is GAGVSQSPSNKVTEKGKDVELRCDPISGHTALYWYRQSLGQGLEFLIYFQGNSAPDKSGLPSDRFSAERTGGSVSTLTIQRTQQEDSAVYLCASSLVPTGQFFGPGTRLTVL.

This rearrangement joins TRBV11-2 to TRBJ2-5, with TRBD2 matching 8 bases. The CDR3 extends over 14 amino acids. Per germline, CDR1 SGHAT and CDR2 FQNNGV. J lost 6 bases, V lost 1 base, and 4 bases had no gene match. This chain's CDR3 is CASSLGAGGQTQYF. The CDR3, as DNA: TGTGCCAGCAGCTTAGGGGCGGGGGGTCAGACCCAGTACTTC.

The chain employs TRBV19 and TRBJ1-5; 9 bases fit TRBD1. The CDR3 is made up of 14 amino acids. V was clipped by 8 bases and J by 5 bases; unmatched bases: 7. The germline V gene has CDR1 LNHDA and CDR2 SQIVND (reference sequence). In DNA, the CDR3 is TGTGCCAGTTTTGGGGGACAGGGTTATCAGCCCCAGCATTTT. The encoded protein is CASFGGQGYQPQHF.

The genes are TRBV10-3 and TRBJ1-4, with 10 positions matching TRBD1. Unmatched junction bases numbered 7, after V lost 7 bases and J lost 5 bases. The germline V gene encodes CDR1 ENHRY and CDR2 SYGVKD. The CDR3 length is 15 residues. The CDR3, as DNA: TGTGCCATCAAGCGGGGGACAGGGGAAAATGAAAAACTGTTTTTT. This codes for CAIKRGTGENEKLFF.

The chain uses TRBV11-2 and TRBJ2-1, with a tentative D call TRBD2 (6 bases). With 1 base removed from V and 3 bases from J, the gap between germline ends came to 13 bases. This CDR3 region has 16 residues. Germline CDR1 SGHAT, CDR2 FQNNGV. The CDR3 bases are TGTGCCAGCAGCTTAGTACCCGGAGGGCTCTACAATGAGCAGTTCTTC. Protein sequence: CASSLVPGGLYNEQFF. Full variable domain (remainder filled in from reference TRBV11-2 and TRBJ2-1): EAGVAQSPRYKIIEKRQSVAFWCNPISGHATLYWYQQILGQGPKLLIQFQNNGVVDDSQLPKDRFSAERLKGVDSTLKIQPAKLEDSAVYLCASSLVPGGLYNEQFFGPGTRLTVL.

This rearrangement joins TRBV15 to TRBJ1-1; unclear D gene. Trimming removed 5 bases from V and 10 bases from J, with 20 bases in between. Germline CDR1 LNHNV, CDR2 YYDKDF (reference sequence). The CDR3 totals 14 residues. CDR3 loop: CATSPRVGVPRAFF. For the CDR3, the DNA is TGTGCCACCAGCCCACGGGTCGGGGTCCCTAGAGCTTTCTTT.

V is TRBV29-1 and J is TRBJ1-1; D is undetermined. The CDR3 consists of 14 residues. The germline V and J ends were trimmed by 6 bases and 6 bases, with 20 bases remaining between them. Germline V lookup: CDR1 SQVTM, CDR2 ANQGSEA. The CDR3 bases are TGCAGCGTCGGCCATGACGGGTTGCGGGCTGAAGCTTTCTTT. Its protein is CSVGHDGLRAEAFF.

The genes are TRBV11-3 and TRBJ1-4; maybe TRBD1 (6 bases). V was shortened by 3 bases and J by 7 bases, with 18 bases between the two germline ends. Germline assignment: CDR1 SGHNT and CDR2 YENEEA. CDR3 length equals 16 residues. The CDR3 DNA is TGTGCCAGCAGCTTGCTTGGAGGACAGCAAAGTGAAAAACTGTTTTTT. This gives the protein CASSLLGGQQSEKLFF.

The CDR3 DNA reads TGTGCCAGCAGTTTTAGGGCTAGCGTCAATGAGCAGTTCTTC. Protein sequence: CASSFRASVNEQFF. V usage is TRBV27 and J usage is TRBJ2-1, with D possibly being TRBD2 (6 bases). In germline, CDR1 is MNHEY, CDR2 SMNVEV (reference sequence). The V end lost 3 bases, the J end lost 6 bases, and 12 bases lay between the germline ends. There are 14 residues in the CDR3.

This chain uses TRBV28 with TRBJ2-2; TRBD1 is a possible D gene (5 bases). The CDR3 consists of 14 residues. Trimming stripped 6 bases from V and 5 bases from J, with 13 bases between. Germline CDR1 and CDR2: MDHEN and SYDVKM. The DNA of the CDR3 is TGTGCCAGCAGCCGTACAGGTGAAACCGGGGAGCTGTTTTTT. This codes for CASSRTGETGELFF.

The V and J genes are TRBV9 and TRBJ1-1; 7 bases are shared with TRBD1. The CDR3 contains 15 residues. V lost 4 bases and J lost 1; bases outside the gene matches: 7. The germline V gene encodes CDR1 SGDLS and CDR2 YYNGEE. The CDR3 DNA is TGTGCCAGCAGCCCCAGGGGGTCGACGAACACTGAAGCTTTCTTT. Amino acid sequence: CASSPRGSTNTEAFF.

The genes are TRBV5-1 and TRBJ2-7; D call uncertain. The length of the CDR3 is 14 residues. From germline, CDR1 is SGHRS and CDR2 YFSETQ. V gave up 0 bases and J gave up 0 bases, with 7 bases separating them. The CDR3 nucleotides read TGCGCCAGCAGCTTGGTGGGCAGCTCCTACGAGCAGTACTTC. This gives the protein CASSLVGSSYEQYF.

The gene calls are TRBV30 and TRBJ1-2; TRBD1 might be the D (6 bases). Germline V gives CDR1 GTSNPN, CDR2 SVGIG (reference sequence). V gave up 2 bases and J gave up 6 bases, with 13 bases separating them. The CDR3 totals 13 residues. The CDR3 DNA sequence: TGTGCCTGGAGTTGGGCGGGGGCTCATGGCTACACCTTC. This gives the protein CAWSWAGAHGYTF.

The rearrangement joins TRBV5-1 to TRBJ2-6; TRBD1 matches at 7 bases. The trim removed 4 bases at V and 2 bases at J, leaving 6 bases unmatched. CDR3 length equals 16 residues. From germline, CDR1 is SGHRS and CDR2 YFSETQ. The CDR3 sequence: CASSVDRVTGANVLTF. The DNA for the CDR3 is TGCGCCAGCAGCGTCGACAGGGTGACTGGGGCCAACGTCCTGACTTTC.

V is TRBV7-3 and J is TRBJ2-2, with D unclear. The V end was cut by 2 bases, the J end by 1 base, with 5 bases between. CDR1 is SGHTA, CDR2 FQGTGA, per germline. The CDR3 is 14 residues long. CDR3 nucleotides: TGTGCCAGCAGCTTATATTTGAACACCGGGGAGCTGTTTTTT. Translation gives CASSLYLNTGELFF.

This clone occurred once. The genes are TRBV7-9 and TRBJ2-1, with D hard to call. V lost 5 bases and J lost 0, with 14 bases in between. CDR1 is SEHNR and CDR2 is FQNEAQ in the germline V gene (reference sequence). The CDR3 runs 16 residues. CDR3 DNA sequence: TGTGCCAGCAGCGACCGGCGGAGTAGCTCCTACAATGAGCAGTTCTTC. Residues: CASSDRRSSSYNEQFF.

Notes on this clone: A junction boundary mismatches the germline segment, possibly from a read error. The DNA of the CDR3 is TGTGCTAGCAGCTTAGGCCCGGGACTAGCGGATTCCTACGAGCAGTACTTC. This encodes CASSLGPGLADSYEQYF. The chain couples TRBV7-7 to TRBJ2-7, with TRBD2 identical over 11 bases. The CDR3 has 17 amino acids. The germline V gene has CDR1 SSHAT and CDR2 FNYEAQ (reference sequence).

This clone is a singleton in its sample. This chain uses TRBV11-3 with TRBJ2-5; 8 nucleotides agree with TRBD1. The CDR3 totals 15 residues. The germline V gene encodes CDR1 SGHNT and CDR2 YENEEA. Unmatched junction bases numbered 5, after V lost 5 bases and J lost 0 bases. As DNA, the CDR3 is TGTGCCAGCAGCCCCCAGGACAGGGACCAAGAGACCCAGTACTTC. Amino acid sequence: CASSPQDRDQETQYF.